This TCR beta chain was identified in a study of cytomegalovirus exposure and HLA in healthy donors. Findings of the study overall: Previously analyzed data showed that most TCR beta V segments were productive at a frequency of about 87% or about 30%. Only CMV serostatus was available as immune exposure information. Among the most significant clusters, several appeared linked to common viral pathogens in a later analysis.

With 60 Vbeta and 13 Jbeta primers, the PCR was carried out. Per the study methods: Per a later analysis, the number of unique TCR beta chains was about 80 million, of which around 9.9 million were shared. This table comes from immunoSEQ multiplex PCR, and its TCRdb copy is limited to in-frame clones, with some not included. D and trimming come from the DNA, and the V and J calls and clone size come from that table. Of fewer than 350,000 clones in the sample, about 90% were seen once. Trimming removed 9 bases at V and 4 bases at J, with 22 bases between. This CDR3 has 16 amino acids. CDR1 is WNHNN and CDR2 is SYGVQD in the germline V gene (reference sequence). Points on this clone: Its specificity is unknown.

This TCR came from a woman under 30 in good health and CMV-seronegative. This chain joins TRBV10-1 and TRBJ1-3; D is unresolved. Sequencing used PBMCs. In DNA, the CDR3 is TGCGCCAGGACTACTAATCAGAGTTACGCCGGAAACACCATATATTTT. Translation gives CARTTNQSYAGNTIYF.